This T cell receptor beta chain was captured in a study of OX40 agonist ivuxolimab in advanced cancers. For the study at large: Patients treated during dose escalation were battling hepatocellular carcinoma, melanoma, renal cell or head and neck cancer. Patients were over 65% male with ages roughly 23 to 79, mean about 60. Three patients had partial responses: one hepatocellular carcinoma, two cutaneous melanoma. General study findings and limits: In CD8+ T cells, expanded clones were on average more numerous than in CD4+.

Only in-frame clones appear in the TCRdb table, and some are missing; sequencing was by immunoSEQ multiplex PCR. The profile shows some 70,000 clones, roughly 90% of them singletons. The CDR3 spans 15 residues. Germline CDR1 SNHLY, CDR2 FYNNEI. V was clipped by 2 bases and J by 6 bases; unmatched bases: 7. Remarks on this clone: What it binds is unknown.

The sequenced sample was CD4+ or CD8+ T cells sorted from blood, obtained in a trial of the OX40 agonist ivuxolimab. The chain links TRBV2 to TRBJ2-3, with 8 bases lining up with TRBD2. The sequence was collected from an adult with an advanced solid tumor such as melanoma, head and neck, liver or kidney cancer. The CDR3 spells CASSEQRGPADTQYF. CDR3 nucleotide sequence: TGTGCCAGCAGTGAACAGCGGGGGCCGGCCGATACGCAGTATTTT.